The table lists the clone carrying this TCR beta chain with many counts. The TCRbeta library incorporated unique molecular identifiers. TCRdb processed the PCR reads anew with MiXCR; each CDR3 protein has one entry. The sample holds about 490,000 distinct CDR3 sequences, about 10% seen once. This sample stems from a study of T-cell reconstitution after alpha-beta-depleted transplantation in children. The clonotype was recovered from a child between 2 and 9 years old with inherited bone marrow failure, due to receive a stem cell transplant. The sample in question was PBMCs, obtained before TCRalphabeta/CD19-depleted stem cell transplant.

The CDR3 loop is CASSLGGVSDTQYF. The DNA for the CDR3 is TGCGCCAGCAGCCTCGGGGGAGTCTCAGATACGCAGTATTTT. The genes are TRBV4-1 and TRBJ2-3, with a possible D match to TRBD2 (6 bases). CDR1 is MGHRA, CDR2 YSYEKL, per germline. The CDR3 covers 14 residues. The V gene lost 4 bases and the J gene lost 4 bases, with 12 bases spanning the gap.